The 10 T cell receptor beta chains given below trace back to one sample, sequenced in a study of T cells after yellow fever vaccination. TCRdb itself ran the 5' RACE reads through MiXCR, one entry per CDR3 protein. Counted here are 600,000 to 750,000 distinct CDR3 sequences, 9% to 15% occurring once; the ten biggest clones make up 15%. The source material was PBMCs, sampled on the day of the yellow fever booster vaccination. The receptors were sampled from a man aged 25-40 years who received the YFV17D yellow fever vaccine.

The genes are TRBV5-4 and TRBJ2-5; the D call may be TRBD1 or TRBD2 (7 bases each). Germline values: CDR1 SGHNT, CDR2 YYREEE (reference sequence). The CDR3 is made up of 15 amino acids. The germline V and J ends were trimmed by 0 bases and 2 bases, with 11 bases remaining between them. CDR3 residues: CASSLEAGQQETQYF. As DNA, the CDR3 is TGTGCCAGCAGCTTGGAAGCGGGACAGCAAGAGACCCAGTACTTC.

This clonotype showed up just a few times. This sequence joins TRBV7-6 and TRBJ2-1; TRBD2 might be the D (5 bases). The CDR3 totals 12 residues. CDR1 and CDR2 (germline): SGHVS, FNYEAQ. The V end lost 4 bases, the J end lost 5 bases, and 6 bases lay between the germline ends. The DNA of the CDR3 is TGTGCCAGCAGCTCGGGAAACAATGAGCAGTTCTTC. The encoded protein is CASSSGNNEQFF.

This clonotype occurred a few times. The rearrangement links TRBV7-8 to TRBJ2-7, with D perhaps matching TRBD1 (6 bases). Trimming removed 4 bases at V and 1 base at J, with 11 bases between. CDR1 SGHVS and CDR2 FQNEAQ come from the germline V gene. CDR3 length: 14 amino acids. The CDR3 nucleotides read TGTGCCAGCAGCTCAAGCGGACAGTCCTACGAGCAGTACTTC. Amino acid sequence: CASSSSGQSYEQYF.

The chain employs TRBV20-1 and TRBJ2-7; D is perhaps TRBD1 (5 bases). The CDR3 has 17 residues. From germline, CDR1 is DFQATT and CDR2 SNEGSKA (reference sequence). V lost 6 bases, J lost 2 bases, and 26 bases lay in between. The CDR3 region has the DNA TGCAGTGCCAGACTTAACTCAAAATCGACAGCTACCTACGAGCAGTACTTC. Its translation is CSARLNSKSTATYEQYF.

The chain has TRBV5-1 and TRBJ2-7, with D perhaps matching TRBD1 (5 bases). CDR1 is SGHRS, CDR2 YFSETQ, per germline. The germline V and J ends were trimmed by 3 bases and 1 base, with 11 bases remaining between them. This CDR3 contains 14 residues. The CDR3 spells CASSSQDTSYEQYF. Here the CDR3 DNA reads TGCGCCAGCAGCTCCCAGGACACTTCCTACGAGCAGTACTTC. The full variable domain, completed using reference TRBV5-1 and TRBJ2-7, is KAGVTQTPRYLIKTRGQQVTLSCSPISGHRSVSWYQQTPGQGLQFLFEYFSETQRNKGNFPGRFSGRQFSNSRSEMNVSTLELGDSALYLCASSSQDTSYEQYFGPGTRLTVT.

This clonotype occurred a few times. V usage is TRBV10-3 and J usage is TRBJ2-6; D is uncertain. Germline V gives CDR1 ENHRY, CDR2 SYGVKD. The CDR3 is 15 amino acids. V was cut by 4 bases and J by 0 bases, with 7 bases left in between. The CDR3 DNA reads TGTGCCATCAGTGTGGCAGCCTCTGGGGCCAACGTCCTGACTTTC. As protein: CAISVAASGANVLTF.

DNA of the CDR3: TGTGCCAGCAGCTCAAACGGGGTAGTAAGCCTCTACGAGCAGTACTTC. It codes for CASSSNGVVSLYEQYF. This chain joins TRBV7-2 and TRBJ2-7; tentatively, D is TRBD2 (5 bases). Trimming shortened V by 4 bases and J by 3 bases, and 19 bases separated the two germline ends. The CDR3 consists of 16 residues. Germline CDR1 and CDR2: SGHTA and FQGNSA.

The rearrangement uses TRBV4-2 and TRBJ2-2; 10 nucleotides match TRBD2. J was trimmed by 3 bases and V by 4 bases; bases with no gene match: 11. This CDR3 comprises 18 residues. Germline values: CDR1 LGHNA, CDR2 YNFKEQ. CDR3 bases: TGTGCCAGCAGCCCCCAGGGTAGCGGGAGGTCCTACACCGGGGAGCTGTTTTTT. As protein: CASSPQGSGRSYTGELFF.

This clonotype was picked up a small number of times. The chain combines TRBV18 with TRBJ2-2; possibly TRBD1 or TRBD2 for D (5 bases each). From germline, CDR1 is KGHSH and CDR2 LQKENI. The V end was cut by 3 bases, the J end by 4 bases, with 12 bases between. The CDR3 is 15 amino acids. This chain's CDR3 is CASSPSTGGTGELFF. The CDR3 DNA reads as TGTGCCAGCTCACCGAGTACAGGAGGCACCGGGGAGCTGTTTTTT.

This clonotype was recorded many times. The chain carries TRBV5-8 and TRBJ2-5; 9 nucleotides line up with TRBD1. The germline V gene has CDR1 SGHTS and CDR2 YDEGEE. This CDR3 contains 14 residues. V gave up 4 bases and J gave up 6 bases; unmatched junction bases: 7. CDR3 in amino acids: CASSTDRGGKTQYF. The DNA for the CDR3 is TGTGCCAGCAGCACGGACAGGGGAGGAAAGACCCAGTACTTC.